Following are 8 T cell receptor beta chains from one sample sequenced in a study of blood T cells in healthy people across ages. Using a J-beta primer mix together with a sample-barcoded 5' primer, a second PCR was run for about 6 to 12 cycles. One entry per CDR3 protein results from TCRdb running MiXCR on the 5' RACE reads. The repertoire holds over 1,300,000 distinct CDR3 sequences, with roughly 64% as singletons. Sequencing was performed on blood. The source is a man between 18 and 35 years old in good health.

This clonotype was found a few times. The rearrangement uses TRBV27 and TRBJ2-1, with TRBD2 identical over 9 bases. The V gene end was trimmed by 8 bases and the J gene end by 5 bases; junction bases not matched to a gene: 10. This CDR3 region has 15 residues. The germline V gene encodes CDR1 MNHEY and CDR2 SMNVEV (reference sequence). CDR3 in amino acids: CASSPLAGVHNEQFF. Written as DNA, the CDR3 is TGTGCCAGCTCCCCCTTAGCGGGAGTCCACAATGAGCAGTTCTTC.

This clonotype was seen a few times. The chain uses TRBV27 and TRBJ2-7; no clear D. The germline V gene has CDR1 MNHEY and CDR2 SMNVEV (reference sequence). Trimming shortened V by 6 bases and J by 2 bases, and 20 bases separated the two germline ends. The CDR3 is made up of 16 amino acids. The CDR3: CASSSLGTQGPYEQYF. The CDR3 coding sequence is TGTGCCAGCAGCTCGCTCGGTACTCAAGGACCCTACGAGCAGTACTTC.

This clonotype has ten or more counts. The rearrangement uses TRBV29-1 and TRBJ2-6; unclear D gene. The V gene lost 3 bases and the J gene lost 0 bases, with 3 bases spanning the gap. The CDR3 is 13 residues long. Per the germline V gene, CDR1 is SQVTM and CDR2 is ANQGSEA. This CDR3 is CSVDGSGANVLTF. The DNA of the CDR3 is TGCAGCGTTGATGGCTCTGGGGCCAACGTCCTGACTTTC.

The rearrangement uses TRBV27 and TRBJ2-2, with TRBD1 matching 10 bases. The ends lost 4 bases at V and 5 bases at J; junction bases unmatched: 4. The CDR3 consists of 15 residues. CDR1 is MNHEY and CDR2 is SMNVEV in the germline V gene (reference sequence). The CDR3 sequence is CASSWTGGHTGELFF. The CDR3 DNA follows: TGTGCCAGCAGTTGGACAGGGGGACATACCGGGGAGCTGTTTTTT.

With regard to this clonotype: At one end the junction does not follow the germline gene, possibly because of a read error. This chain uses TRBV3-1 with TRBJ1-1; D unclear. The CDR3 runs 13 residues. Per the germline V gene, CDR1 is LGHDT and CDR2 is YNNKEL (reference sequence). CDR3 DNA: TGCGCCAGCAGCCAAGTACCCGAAGCTGAAGCTTTCTTT. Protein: CASSQVPEAEAFF.

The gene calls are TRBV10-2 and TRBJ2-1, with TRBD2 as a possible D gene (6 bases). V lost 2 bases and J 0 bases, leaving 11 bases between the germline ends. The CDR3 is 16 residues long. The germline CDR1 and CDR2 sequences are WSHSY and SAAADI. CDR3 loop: CASSEPGRSSYNEQFF. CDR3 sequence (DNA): TGCGCCAGCAGTGAGCCGGGGAGGAGCTCCTACAATGAGCAGTTCTTC.

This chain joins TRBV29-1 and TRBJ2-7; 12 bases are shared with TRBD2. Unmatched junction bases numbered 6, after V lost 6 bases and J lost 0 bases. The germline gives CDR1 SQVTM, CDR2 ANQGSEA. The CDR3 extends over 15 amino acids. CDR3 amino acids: CSVSGLAGSSYEQYF. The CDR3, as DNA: TGCAGCGTCTCCGGACTAGCGGGGAGCTCCTACGAGCAGTACTTC.

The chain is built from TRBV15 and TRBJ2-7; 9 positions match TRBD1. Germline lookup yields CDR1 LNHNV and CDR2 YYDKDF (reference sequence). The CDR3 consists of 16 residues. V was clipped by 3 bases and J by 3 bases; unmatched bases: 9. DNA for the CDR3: TGTGCCACCAGCAGGGAAAAACAGGGGGCCTACTACGAGCAGTACTTC. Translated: CATSREKQGAYYEQYF. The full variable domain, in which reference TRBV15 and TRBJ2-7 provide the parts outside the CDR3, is DAMVIQNPRYQVTQFGKPVTLSCSQTLNHNVMYWYQQKSSQAPKLLFHYYDKDFNNEADTPDNFQSRRPNTSFCFLDIRSPGLGDTAMYLCATSREKQGAYYEQYFGPGTRLTVT.